This passage covers 19 T cell receptor beta chains from one sample sequenced in a study of cytomegalovirus exposure and HLA in healthy donors (dated by TCRdb to about 2017). Libraries were prepared through the immunoSEQ multiplex PCR assay. For the multiplex PCR, a mixture combining 60 forward primers for TCR Vbeta segments and 13 reverse primers for TCR Jbeta segments was used. TCRdb retrieved this table from immuneACCESS and kept in-frame rearrangements only. Not all clones are present; in checked studies, unresolved V genes account for under half, and no reason is known for the remainder. The sample data list 150,000 or so clones, and around two thirds of these were observed just once. The ten largest make up less than 11% of the sample. The material sequenced was PBMCs. Source of these receptors: a man younger than 40 in good health and CMV-seropositive.

A few counts support this clone. The gene calls are TRBV5-1 and TRBJ1-4; 9 nucleotides align to TRBD1. The germline V gene has CDR1 SGHRS and CDR2 YFSETQ. Trimming took 4 bases from V and 8 from J; bases not matched to a gene: 6. The CDR3 has 14 residues. CDR3 region: CASSKGQGIEKLFF. CDR3 nucleotides: TGCGCCAGCAGCAAGGGACAGGGAATCGAAAAACTGTTTTTT.

The genes are TRBV5-1 and TRBJ1-5; tentatively, D is TRBD1 (6 bases). Germline V lookup: CDR1 SGHRS, CDR2 YFSETQ. Trimming stripped 1 base from V and 3 bases from J, with 11 bases between. This CDR3 comprises 15 residues. The CDR3 coding sequence is TGCGCCAGCAGCTTGAATGGGGGCCTCAATCAGCCCCAGCATTTT. It translates to CASSLNGGLNQPQHF.

This clone has only a few counts. The rearrangement links TRBV28 to TRBJ1-6; D gene uncertain. The V gene lost 5 bases and the J gene lost 9 bases, with 8 bases spanning the gap. Germline V gene data show CDR1 as MDHEN and CDR2 as SYDVKM. CDR3 length: 12 residues. The CDR3 DNA reads TGTGCCAGCAGTCAGATCTTTTCACCCCTCCACTTT. It specifies CASSQIFSPLHF.

The chain combines TRBV27 with TRBJ2-5, with TRBD1 identical over 7 bases. The J call may be mistaken, given a closer DNA end match to TRBJ2-7. There are 13 residues in the CDR3. CDR1 and CDR2 from the germline V gene are MNHEY and SMNVEV (reference sequence). In nucleotides, the CDR3 is TGTGCCAGCAGCCACAGGGGATGGGACGAGCAGTACTTC. Translated, it gives CASSHRGWDEQYF.

The rearrangement uses TRBV4-1 and TRBJ2-3; the match to TRBD2 covers 9 bases. Germline trimming cut 6 bases from V and 0 bases from J; bases unmatched to any gene: 7. CDR3 length: 16 amino acids. CDR1 is MGHRA and CDR2 is YSYEKL in the germline V gene. The CDR3 sequence is CASSLKTSGSTDTQYF. The CDR3 DNA reads TGCGCCAGCAGTCTTAAGACTAGCGGAAGCACAGATACGCAGTATTTT.

This clone showed up just a few times. The J gene is TRBJ1-1, the V gene TRBV19; D is perhaps TRBD1 (6 bases). The CDR3 covers 18 residues. Germline V gene sequence: CDR1 LNHDA, CDR2 SQIVND (reference sequence). Trimming stripped 3 bases from V and 0 bases from J, with 20 bases between. In DNA, the CDR3 is TGTGCCAGTAGTATTGGGGGCACGTCTGACTTGATGAACACTGAAGCTTTCTTT. Its protein product is CASSIGGTSDLMNTEAFF. Combining the CDR3 with reference TRBV19 and TRBJ1-1 gives the whole variable domain DGGITQSPKYLFRKEGQNVTLSCEQNLNHDAMYWYRQDPGQGLRLIYYSQIVNDFQKGDIAEGYSVSREKKESFPLTVTSAQKNPTAFYLCASSIGGTSDLMNTEAFFGQGTRLTVV.

The chain recombines TRBV4-1 with TRBJ2-7, with TRBD2 matching over 10 bases. Germline loops: CDR1 MGHRA, CDR2 YSYEKL. This CDR3 spans 16 amino acids. Unmatched junction bases numbered 11, after V lost 3 bases and J lost 6 bases. In nucleotides, the CDR3 is TGCGCCAGCAGCCAGGATAGAGCGGGAGGGGCGCGCGAGCAGTACTTC. Amino acid sequence: CASSQDRAGGAREQYF.

J is TRBJ2-1 and V is TRBV25-1; TRBD1 matches 9 bases. Trimming at V came to 6 bases and at J to 9 bases, leaving 12 bases not matched to a gene. This CDR3 contains 15 residues. Germline loops: CDR1 MGHDK, CDR2 SYGVNS. CDR3 DNA: TGTGCCAGCAGCCAAGAACAGGGGGCGCGTATTGAGCAGTTCTTC. Protein sequence: CASSQEQGARIEQFF.

The chain has TRBV5-1 and TRBJ2-1; 7 bases map to TRBD1. The CDR3 runs to 12 residues. Trimming cost V 3 bases and J 9 bases; bases outside gene matches: 3. The V gene's germline CDR1 is SGHRS and CDR2 YFSETQ. The CDR3 sequence is CASSSGDSEQFF. The CDR3, as DNA: TGCGCCAGCAGCTCTGGGGACAGTGAGCAGTTCTTC. Filled out from reference TRBV5-1 and TRBJ2-1, the complete variable domain reads KAGVTQTPRYLIKTRGQQVTLSCSPISGHRSVSWYQQTPGQGLQFLFEYFSETQRNKGNFPGRFSGRQFSNSRSEMNVSTLELGDSALYLCASSSGDSEQFFGPGTRLTVL.

A few counts support this clone. The gene calls are TRBV6-1 and TRBJ1-1, with D hard to call. This CDR3 contains 12 residues. Trimming removed 8 bases at V and 4 bases at J, with 11 bases between. Looked up from germline, CDR1 is MNHNS and CDR2 is SASEGT. CDR3 region: CASFREGTEAFF. The CDR3 DNA follows: TGTGCCAGCTTTAGGGAGGGCACTGAAGCTTTCTTT.

This clone has just a few counts. The genes are TRBV9 and TRBJ2-1, with TRBD2 matching 11 bases. Germline assignment: CDR1 SGDLS and CDR2 YYNGEE. V was pared by 0 bases and J by 10 bases, with 12 bases of the junction left unmatched. This CDR3 region has 17 residues. The DNA for the CDR3 is TGTGCCAGCAGCGTAGGGGGAGGGCCGGGACTAGCGGCAGAGCAGTTCTTC. It translates to CASSVGGGPGLAAEQFF. The full variable domain, completed using reference TRBV9 and TRBJ2-1, is DSGVTQTPKHLITATGQRVTLRCSPRSGDLSVYWYQQSLDQGLQFLIQYYNGEERAKGNILERFSAQQFPDLHSELNLSSLELGDSALYFCASSVGGGPGLAAEQFFGPGTRLTVL.

V is TRBV7-8 and J is TRBJ2-1, with unresolved D. Germline values: CDR1 SGHVS, CDR2 FQNEAQ. This CDR3 spans 12 amino acids. V lost 6 bases and J lost 3, with 6 bases in between. The CDR3: CASSSHYNEQFF. The CDR3 coding sequence is TGTGCCAGCAGTAGCCACTACAATGAGCAGTTCTTC.

The chain is built from TRBV6-5 and TRBJ2-1; the D gene is possibly TRBD1 (5 bases). Germline CDR1 reads MNHEY; CDR2 reads SVGAGI. Trimming pared 6 bases from V and 13 bases from J, leaving 25 bases between. The CDR3 consists of 15 residues. The CDR3 DNA is TGTGCCAGCAGGGCGACATTGACAGATTCAGGAGAACAGTTCTTC. Amino acids: CASRATLTDSGEQFF.

This clone was seen only once. The rearrangement joins TRBV29-1 to TRBJ2-5; D perhaps matches TRBD2 (6 bases). The J call could be wrong; TRBJ2-7 is a better fit for the DNA end. This CDR3 region has 13 residues. Germline values: CDR1 SQVTM, CDR2 ANQGSEA. The CDR3 here is CSARGAGGYEQYF. The CDR3 region has the DNA TGCAGCGCCCGGGGAGCGGGTGGTTACGAGCAGTACTTC.

This chain joins TRBV6-1 and TRBJ2-5, with TRBD1 matching over 10 bases. The J call may be wrong; the DNA end is better matched by TRBJ2-7. Germline values: CDR1 MNHNS, CDR2 SASEGT. The CDR3 has 15 residues. The CDR3 spells CASSDGTGVTYEQYF. The CDR3 nucleotides are TGTGCCAGCAGTGACGGGACAGGGGTGACCTACGAGCAGTACTTC.

V usage is TRBV7-3 and J usage is TRBJ2-7; D is perhaps TRBD1 (5 bases). The CDR3 runs 13 residues. Trimming removed 6 bases at V and 0 bases at J, with 9 bases between. Looked up from germline, CDR1 is SGHTA and CDR2 is FQGTGA. CDR3 sequence (DNA): TGTGCCAGCAGTCCAGGGCACTCCTACGAGCAGTACTTC. Amino acids: CASSPGHSYEQYF.

The chain employs TRBV18 and TRBJ1-1, with D perhaps TRBD1 (6 bases). The germline V gene encodes CDR1 KGHSH and CDR2 LQKENI. This CDR3 has 14 amino acids. V was trimmed by 2 bases and J by 2 bases, leaving 9 bases between them. CDR3 region: CASSPNRDNTEAFF. The DNA of the CDR3 is TGTGCCAGCTCACCAAACAGGGATAACACTGAAGCTTTCTTT. Filled out from reference TRBV18 and TRBJ1-1, the complete variable domain reads NAGVMQNPRHLVRRRGQEARLRCSPMKGHSHVYWYRQLPEEGLKFMVYLQKENIIDESGMPKERFSAEFPKEGPSILRIQQVVRGDSAAYFCASSPNRDNTEAFFGQGTRLTVV.

The chain is built from TRBV10-3 and TRBJ1-1, with 7 bases identical to TRBD1. There are 14 residues in the CDR3. V lost 6 bases and J lost 6; bases outside the gene matches: 10. The germline V gene has CDR1 ENHRY and CDR2 SYGVKD. The CDR3 DNA reads TGTGCCATCAGCCTTTCAACCGGGACAGCTGAAGCTTTCTTT. Amino acids: CAISLSTGTAEAFF.

This chain connects TRBV27 to TRBJ1-1, with 7 positions matching TRBD1. The germline CDR1 and CDR2 sequences are MNHEY and SMNVEV (reference sequence). The CDR3 spans 15 residues. The V gene end was trimmed by 0 bases and the J gene end by 2 bases; junction bases not matched to a gene: 3. The CDR3 reads CASSLSTGLNTEAFF. CDR3 in DNA: TGTGCCAGCAGTTTATCGACAGGGCTCAACACTGAAGCTTTCTTT.